The 26 T cell receptor beta chains listed next were all sequenced from one sample in a study of T cells in Graves' hyperthyroidism and ophthalmopathy. It was RNA transcripts that yielded the amplified TCR beta CDR3 regions. An initial round of RT-PCR targeting the TCR CDR3 relied on the HTBI primer set. MiXCR was run by TCRdb on the multiplex PCR reads, yielding one entry per CDR3 protein. Here the sample spans 90,000 to 120,000 distinct CDR3 sequences, roughly 15% being singletons. The sample consisted of blood. The receptors were sampled from a woman aged 45-60 years with Graves' hyperthyroidism.

This clonotype was picked up many times. The chain is built from TRBV29-1 and TRBJ2-5, with D possibly TRBD2 on 6 matching bases. The CDR3 extends over 13 amino acids. The germline V gene has CDR1 SQVTM and CDR2 ANQGSEA. V gave up 2 bases and J gave up 5 bases, with 12 bases separating them. The CDR3 DNA sequence: TGCAGCGTTGAATGGGGGAGGAAGGAGACCCAGTACTTC. Its protein product is CSVEWGRKETQYF.

The sample holds one count of this clonotype. The chain joins TRBV27 to TRBJ2-1; D might be TRBD1 or TRBD2, each matching 5 bases. Trimming stripped 6 bases from V and 6 bases from J, with 18 bases between. Germline V gives CDR1 MNHEY, CDR2 SMNVEV (reference sequence). This CDR3 comprises 15 residues. In nucleotides, the CDR3 is TGTGCCAGCAGCGGGGCGGTAGGGTTGGCCAATGAGCAGTTCTTC. Residues: CASSGAVGLANEQFF.

V gene TRBV20-1 combines with J gene TRBJ2-1; 7 bases map to TRBD2. This CDR3 region has 17 residues. The trim removed 5 bases at V and 3 bases at J, leaving 16 bases unmatched. The germline gives CDR1 DFQATT, CDR2 SNEGSKA (reference sequence). The CDR3 spells CSARPSLAAFVYNEQFF. In nucleotides, the CDR3 is TGCAGTGCTCGGCCCTCCCTAGCGGCGTTCGTCTACAATGAGCAGTTCTTC.

V gene TRBV29-1 combines with J gene TRBJ2-5; D unclear. The assigned J gene may be wrong: the sequence end matches TRBJ2-1 better. The germline V gene encodes CDR1 SQVTM and CDR2 ANQGSEA. CDR3 length: 13 residues. This CDR3 reads CSVEWTNQETQFF. The CDR3 nucleotides are TGCAGCGTTGAATGGACGAACCAAGAGACCCAGTTCTTC.

There are many counts of this clonotype. The V call is TRBV5-1, the J call TRBJ2-2; 7 bases agree with TRBD1. Per germline, CDR1 SGHRS and CDR2 YFSETQ. The CDR3 extends over 16 amino acids. Germline trimming cut 4 bases from V and 0 bases from J; bases unmatched to any gene: 6. This chain's CDR3 is CASSTPGQSNTGELFF. In DNA form, the CDR3 reads TGCGCCAGCAGCACTCCGGGACAGTCGAACACCGGGGAGCTGTTTTTT.

This clonotype came up many times. The chain has TRBV5-1 and TRBJ2-1, with 11 bases identical to TRBD2. J gave up 7 bases and V 2 bases, and 8 bases lay outside the gene matches. The CDR3 runs 16 residues. CDR1 is SGHRS and CDR2 is YFSETQ in the germline V gene. The CDR3 nucleotides read TGCGCCAGCAGCTTCGGGACTAGCGGAGCTGGGAATGAGCAGTTCTTC. Translation gives CASSFGTSGAGNEQFF.

This sequence joins TRBV12-3 or TRBV12-4 and TRBJ1-1, with TRBD1 matching 7 bases. The J segment lost 5 bases and the V segment lost 3 bases, leaving 6 bases of the junction unmatched. The CDR3 is made up of 14 amino acids. As DNA, the CDR3 is TGTGCCAGCAGTTTGAAGGGGGCGAGGACTGAAGCTTTCTTT. Residues: CASSLKGARTEAFF.

At least ten counts were recorded for this clonotype. V is TRBV28 and J is TRBJ2-7; D is uncertain. With 2 bases removed from V and 4 bases from J, the gap between germline ends came to 18 bases. CDR1 and CDR2 (germline): MDHEN, SYDVKM. The CDR3 is made up of 16 amino acids. CDR3 DNA sequence: TGTGCCAGCAGTTTACCCCCGAGCTGGGCCAGGTACGAGCAGTACTTC. Its translation: CASSLPPSWARYEQYF. Full variable domain (missing parts from reference TRBV28 and TRBJ2-7): DVKVTQSSRYLVKRTGEKVFLECVQDMDHENMFWYRQDPGLGLRLIYFSYDVKMKEKGDIPEGYSVSREKKERFSLILESASTNQTSMYLCASSLPPSWARYEQYFGPGTRLTVT.

There are many counts of this clonotype. The chain is built from TRBV5-6 and TRBJ2-1, with 10 positions matching TRBD1. Looked up from germline, CDR1 is SGHDT and CDR2 is YYEEEE. This CDR3 region has 15 residues. V dropped 5 bases and J dropped 6; count of bases not matched to a gene: 8. CDR3: CASRSGTGVINEQFF. In DNA, the CDR3 is TGTGCCAGCAGGTCCGGGACAGGGGTAATCAATGAGCAGTTCTTC.

This clonotype appeared many times. The chain is built from TRBV3-1 and TRBJ1-1; D remains unclear. From germline, CDR1 is LGHDT and CDR2 YNNKEL (reference sequence). The length of the CDR3 is 14 residues. V shed 4 bases and J shed 1 base, with 10 bases lying between them. The CDR3 sequence is CASSPDTKNTEAFF. The CDR3 coding sequence is TGTGCCAGCAGCCCCGACACTAAGAACACTGAAGCTTTCTTT. The full variable domain, its missing parts supplied by reference TRBV3-1 and TRBJ1-1, is DTAVSQTPKYLVTQMGNDKSIKCEQNLGHDTMYWYKQDSKKFLKIMFSYNNKELIINETVPNRFSPKSPDKAHLNLHINSLELGDSAVYFCASSPDTKNTEAFFGQGTRLTVV.

This rearrangement joins TRBV3-1 to TRBJ2-5, with TRBD1 matching 9 bases. V trimming: 4 bases; J trimming: 7 bases; junction bases outside the gene matches: 13. Germline assignment: CDR1 LGHDT and CDR2 YNNKEL (reference sequence). CDR3 length: 16 residues. This CDR3 reads CASSRQGGNPTSTQYF. As DNA, the CDR3 is TGTGCCAGCAGCCGACAGGGGGGCAATCCGACATCGACCCAGTACTTC.

This clonotype was picked up many times. The gene calls are TRBV5-1 and TRBJ1-6; TRBD1 aligns across 9 bases. The CDR3 consists of 15 residues. CDR1 SGHRS and CDR2 YFSETQ come from the germline V gene. Trimming at V came to 1 base and at J to 7 bases, leaving 3 bases not matched to a gene. CDR3 in amino acids: CASSLLTGGNSPLHF. The DNA of the CDR3 is TGCGCCAGCAGCTTGTTGACAGGGGGGAATTCACCCCTCCACTTT.

This clonotype was recorded many times. V and J are TRBV4-2 and TRBJ1-5; 7 bases are shared with TRBD1. The germline V gene has CDR1 LGHNA and CDR2 YNFKEQ. This CDR3 comprises 15 residues. V was clipped by 0 bases and J by 7 bases; unmatched bases: 6. The CDR3 sequence is CASSQEGGTAQPQHF. The CDR3 bases are TGTGCCAGCAGCCAAGAAGGCGGGACAGCCCAGCCCCAGCATTTT.

This clonotype has at least ten counts. The chain couples TRBV27 to TRBJ2-3; TRBD2 might be the D (5 bases). The CDR3 covers 16 residues. V lost 1 base and J 5 bases, leaving 16 bases between the germline ends. Germline CDR1 and CDR2: MNHEY and SMNVEV (reference sequence). The CDR3 here is CASSLLGSSIGDTQYF. CDR3 DNA sequence: TGTGCCAGCAGTTTATTGGGCTCTAGCATCGGAGATACGCAGTATTTT.

This clonotype was found once. The CDR3 reads CASSEGGGQGGTQYF. In DNA form, the CDR3 reads TGTGCCAGCAGTGAAGGGGGCGGGCAAGGGGGGACCCAGTACTTC. The chain has TRBV6-1 and TRBJ2-5, with D perhaps matching TRBD1 (6 bases). The V gene's germline CDR1 is MNHNS and CDR2 SASEGT. Trimming removed 1 base from V and 7 bases from J, with 16 bases in between. The length of the CDR3 is 15 residues.

The chain couples TRBV4-1 to TRBJ1-1; TRBD1 aligns across 7 bases. The CDR3 extends over 19 amino acids. V lost 0 bases and J lost 0; bases outside the gene matches: 13. Germline-derived CDR1 and CDR2 are MGHRA and YSYEKL. Here the CDR3 reads CASSQDKGALGGVNTEAFF. The CDR3 region has the DNA TGCGCCAGCAGCCAAGATAAGGGGGCGCTGGGGGGGGTGAACACTGAAGCTTTCTTT.

The sample holds many counts of this clonotype. The V and J genes are TRBV11-2 and TRBJ2-7; 10 positions match TRBD1. This CDR3 has 15 residues. The germline gives CDR1 SGHAT, CDR2 FQNNGV. V was clipped by 5 bases and J by 4 bases; unmatched bases: 8. The CDR3 DNA reads TGTGCCAGCAGCACATTGGGGACAGGGGCGTACGAGCAGTACTTC. Amino acid sequence: CASSTLGTGAYEQYF.

This clonotype has only a few counts. J is TRBJ2-5 and V is TRBV28; 9 bases fit TRBD2. Trimming cost V 4 bases and J 5 bases; bases outside gene matches: 8. Germline V gene sequence: CDR1 MDHEN, CDR2 SYDVKM. The CDR3 is made up of 15 amino acids. CDR3 residues: CASSSGGRGGETQYF. Here the CDR3 DNA reads TGTGCCAGCAGTTCTGGCGGGAGGGGGGGGGAGACCCAGTACTTC.

CDR3 in amino acids: CASKSRWGGRASEQYF. The CDR3 nucleotides read TGTGCCAGCAAGTCAAGATGGGGCGGGAGGGCCAGCGAGCAGTACTTC. The chain uses TRBV27 and TRBJ2-7; 9 bases map to TRBD2. This CDR3 spans 16 amino acids. Germline V gene sequence: CDR1 MNHEY, CDR2 SMNVEV (reference sequence). V was pared by 7 bases and J by 6 bases, with 16 bases of the junction left unmatched.

This clonotype was detected ten times or more. The rearrangement links TRBV6-1 to TRBJ1-2, with 8 bases matching TRBD1. Trimming removed 7 bases from V and 7 bases from J; junction bases left unmatched: 5. The CDR3 length is 12 residues. CDR1 and CDR2 from the germline V gene are MNHNS and SASEGT. The CDR3 sequence is CASTDDRGGYTF. DNA of the CDR3: TGTGCCAGCACCGATGACAGGGGTGGCTACACCTTC.

This clonotype was observed at least ten times. Possible read error: a much larger clone is one base away. The V call is TRBV20-1, the J call TRBJ2-3; the D gene is possibly TRBD2 (5 bases). The germline V and J ends were trimmed by 7 bases and 1 base, with 9 bases remaining between them. The CDR3 spans 12 residues. The germline gives CDR1 DFQATT, CDR2 SNEGSKA (reference sequence). DNA of the CDR3: TGCAGTGTCGGGATTCGCACAGATACGCAGTATTTT. This encodes CSVGIRTDTQYF.

The chain joins TRBV28 to TRBJ2-1; D unresolved. Trimming removed 3 bases at V and 7 bases at J, with 13 bases between. This CDR3 has 14 residues. Germline assignment: CDR1 MDHEN and CDR2 SYDVKM. The CDR3 coding sequence is TGTGCCAGCAGTTTTAAGGATATAGGGAATGAGCAGTTCTTC. Translation: CASSFKDIGNEQFF.

This clonotype was detected ten times or more. The genes are TRBV28 and TRBJ1-5; D perhaps matches TRBD1 (6 bases). Germline CDR1 MDHEN, CDR2 SYDVKM. V was trimmed by 3 bases and J by 6 bases, leaving 12 bases between them. CDR3 size: 14 residues. The CDR3 DNA follows: TGTGCCAGCAGTTTTTCAGGGGAGGGTCAGCCCCAGCATTTT. Its protein product is CASSFSGEGQPQHF. Looking up the rest from reference TRBV28 and TRBJ1-5 gives the full variable domain: DVKVTQSSRYLVKRTGEKVFLECVQDMDHENMFWYRQDPGLGLRLIYFSYDVKMKEKGDIPEGYSVSREKKERFSLILESASTNQTSMYLCASSFSGEGQPQHFGDGTRLSIL.

This clonotype was seen many times. CDR3: CASSVLASSYEQYF. CDR3 in DNA: TGTGCCAGCAGTGTGTTAGCTTCCTCCTACGAGCAGTACTTC. The chain links TRBV9 to TRBJ2-7; D uncertain. The CDR3 is made up of 14 amino acids. From germline, CDR1 is SGDLS and CDR2 YYNGEE. V was shortened by 5 bases and J by 0 bases, with 12 bases between the two germline ends. The whole variable domain, remainder taken from reference TRBV9 and TRBJ2-7, is DSGVTQTPKHLITATGQRVTLRCSPRSGDLSVYWYQQSLDQGLQFLIQYYNGEERAKGNILERFSAQQFPDLHSELNLSSLELGDSALYFCASSVLASSYEQYFGPGTRLTVT.

This clonotype was counted ten times or more. The chain is built from TRBV12-3 or TRBV12-4 and TRBJ2-3; TRBD1 matches at 8 bases. With 1 base clipped from V and 1 base from J, the junction kept 7 bases outside the gene matches. This CDR3 contains 17 residues. CDR3 protein: CASSLGTGNSRTDTQYF. The DNA for the CDR3 is TGTGCCAGCAGTTTAGGGACAGGGAACTCTCGCACAGATACGCAGTATTTT.

The chain carries TRBV9 and TRBJ2-1, with TRBD2 matching 11 bases. Unmatched junction bases numbered 7, after V lost 2 bases and J lost 6 bases. Germline loops: CDR1 SGDLS, CDR2 YYNGEE. This CDR3 is built from 16 residues. CDR3 residues: CASSVTPGLAVNEQFF. The CDR3 nucleotides are TGTGCCAGCAGCGTGACTCCGGGACTAGCGGTCAATGAGCAGTTCTTC.